The entry below gives a single TCR beta chain sequence along with its context. V lost 0 bases and J lost 4; bases outside the gene matches: 7. This CDR3 contains 17 residues. These data come from a study of blood T cell repertoires in COVID-19. About the study: Italy, Spain and the United States were the sources of the convalescent and acute COVID-19 samples.

The repertoire was sequenced with immunoSEQ multiplex PCR; TCRdb's copy has only in-frame clones and lacks some. In the table there are about 210,000 clones, around 92% of which are singletons. The sequenced sample was peripheral blood. The chain joins TRBV23-1 to TRBJ2-1; 9 nucleotides align to TRBD1. TRBV23-1 falls under the ORF class, with uncertain function. This receptor was identified in a man aged 25-45 years with acute or convalescent COVID-19. CDR3 nucleotides: TGCGCCAGCAGTCAATCGGTGGGACAGGGCATTTACAATGAGCAGTTCTTC. Amino acid sequence: CASSQSVGQGIYNEQFF.